The text below deals with one TCR beta chain. Its target is unknown. The data were taken from a study of a mutant IDH1 vaccine in newly diagnosed glioma. Study as a whole: Earlier therapy was either radiotherapy, temozolomide, or both, and most got both.

The CDR3 has 13 amino acids. Trimming shortened V by 5 bases and J by 0 bases, and 5 bases separated the two germline ends. Germline CDR1 SGHVS, CDR2 FQNEAQ. The time point: week 5, during vaccination. Topical imiquimod was applied with each vaccine dose, which held 300 ug of mutant IDH1 20-mer peptide. The method was immunoSEQ multiplex PCR; TCRdb's version includes in-frame clones alone and lacks a portion of them. Here the sample spans about 40,000 clones, roughly 92% being singletons. Sequences were derived from PBMCs, sampled from a glioma patient whose treatment included an IDH1 peptide vaccine. The clonotype originates from a man in his forties or fifties with glioma. The rearrangement links TRBV7-8 to TRBJ2-1; D may be TRBD2 (5 bases). As DNA, the CDR3 is TGTGCCAGCAGCGGGAGCTCCTACAATGAGCAGTTCTTC. Protein: CASSGSSYNEQFF.